One and the same sample provided the 11 T cell receptor beta chains below, sequenced in a study of blood T cell repertoires in COVID-19. Profiled with immunoSEQ multiplex PCR; TCRdb holds only in-frame clones, not every one. The repertoire holds over 200,000 clones, with roughly 80% as singletons. The sequencing input was peripheral blood. The source of these receptors is a man aged 50 to 60 with active or convalescent COVID-19.

The J gene is TRBJ2-1, the V gene TRBV4-2, with a weak D call TRBD2 (5 bases). The CDR3 loop spans 16 amino acids. Germline assignment: CDR1 LGHNA and CDR2 YNFKEQ. The ends were cut back, 0 bases at V and 2 bases at J, with 11 bases in the middle. CDR3 DNA sequence: TGTGCCAGCAGCCAAGAAGGTACGGGGACCTACAATGAGCAGTTCTTC. It yields the protein CASSQEGTGTYNEQFF.

This rearrangement joins TRBV2 to TRBJ1-1; 11 bases map to TRBD1. V lost 4 bases to trimming and J lost 5 bases; unmatched junction nucleotides: 6. There are 15 residues in the CDR3. The germline gives CDR1 SNHLY, CDR2 FYNNEI. The CDR3 loop reads CASSGTGGLGTEAFF. The DNA for the CDR3 is TGTGCCAGCAGTGGGACAGGGGGCCTTGGGACTGAAGCTTTCTTT.

V is TRBV7-2 and J is TRBJ1-6; the D is unclear. This CDR3 region has 14 residues. The ends were cut back, 5 bases at V and 5 bases at J, with 10 bases in the middle. Germline loops: CDR1 SGHTA, CDR2 FQGNSA. The CDR3 loop reads CASSRRGNNSPLHF. The CDR3 DNA reads as TGTGCCAGCAGCCGCCGGGGTAATAATTCACCCCTCCACTTT.

The gene calls are TRBV7-9 and TRBJ2-1; 13 bases are a match to TRBD2. Germline assignment: CDR1 SEHNR and CDR2 FQNEAQ (reference sequence). V gave up 5 bases and J gave up 10 bases; unmatched junction bases: 8. The CDR3 is 15 residues long. The CDR3 protein is CASSRGLAGAGEQFF. CDR3 bases: TGTGCCAGCAGCCGAGGACTAGCGGGGGCGGGGGAGCAGTTCTTC.

This clone turned up a few times. The chain uses TRBV6-5 and TRBJ1-4; TRBD1 matches at 7 bases. CDR3 size: 15 residues. After removal of 6 bases from V and 8 bases from J, the junction contained 12 bases not matched to a gene. Germline-derived CDR1 and CDR2 are MNHEY and SVGAGI. DNA for the CDR3: TGTGCCAGCAGCCCCGGACAGGCCACTTGGGAAAAACTGTTTTTT. Translation: CASSPGQATWEKLFF.

The J gene is TRBJ2-2, the V gene TRBV25-1, with 15 positions matching TRBD2. Germline-derived CDR1 and CDR2 are MGHDK and SYGVNS. CDR3 length: 17 amino acids. Trimming at V came to 8 bases and at J to 0 bases, leaving 4 bases not matched to a gene. This CDR3 reads CASPGLAGGSNTGELFF. The CDR3 DNA sequence: TGTGCCAGCCCCGGACTAGCGGGGGGGTCGAACACCGGGGAGCTGTTTTTT.

This clone was seen more than once but under ten times. The CDR3 loop reads CASSFPAAGINTGELFF. The CDR3 DNA sequence: TGTGCCAGCAGCTTCCCGGCAGCGGGGATCAACACCGGGGAGCTGTTTTTT. The chain couples TRBV7-2 to TRBJ2-2; 7 bases agree with TRBD2. The CDR3 spans 17 residues. The V segment lost 3 bases and the J segment 2 bases; nucleotides outside the gene matches: 9. Germline V lookup: CDR1 SGHTA, CDR2 FQGNSA.

This clone was picked up one time. This chain links TRBV11-2 with TRBJ2-3; D may be TRBD2 (5 bases). The CDR3 contains 18 residues. Germline lookup yields CDR1 SGHAT and CDR2 FQNNGV. V lost 4 bases and J lost 2, with 22 bases in between. CDR3 nucleotides: TGTGCCAGCAGCTCCCAAGGAGGCAGCGGATACTTCACAGATACGCAGTATTTT. It is translated as CASSSQGGSGYFTDTQYF.

This sequence joins TRBV4-3 and TRBJ1-4; D remains ambiguous. The CDR3 is 14 residues long. The V end lost 1 base, the J end lost 6 bases, and 9 bases lay between the germline ends. Germline-derived CDR1 and CDR2 are LGHNA and YSLEER. CDR3 residues: CASSQVNRDEKLFF. The CDR3 region has the DNA TGCGCCAGCAGCCAAGTTAACCGCGATGAAAAACTGTTTTTT.

V gene TRBV18 combines with J gene TRBJ2-3, with D tentatively TRBD2 (5 bases). Trimming left V 6 bases short and J 0 bases short, with 13 bases between. Per germline, CDR1 KGHSH and CDR2 LQKENI. The CDR3 is made up of 15 amino acids. As DNA, the CDR3 is TGTGCCAGCTCTCGGGATTCTGGAAGCACAGATACGCAGTATTTT. This gives the protein CASSRDSGSTDTQYF.

The chain employs TRBV7-2 and TRBJ1-1; a weak D match, TRBD1 (5 bases). Between the trimmed V and J ends, which lost 4 bases and 7 bases, there was a span of 19 bases. The CDR3 is made up of 15 amino acids. Germline CDR1 reads SGHTA; CDR2 reads FQGNSA. Here the CDR3 DNA reads TGTGCCAGCAGCTCTACAGGTTTTTGGTTAGTTGAAGCTTTCTTT. This codes for CASSSTGFWLVEAFF.